The clone carrying this T cell receptor (beta chain) was counted once. The antigen is not known. This sample is drawn from a study of cytomegalovirus exposure and HLA in healthy donors. Study-wide results and caveats: According to a later analysis, donors in an Asian-associated ancestry cluster reportedly had fewer N-insertions than the roughly 720-donor mean. Later work showed greater clonal expansion in HLA-associated TCR beta chains than in equally common others.

PCR was performed using 60 Vbeta and 13 Jbeta primers. Profiling relied on immunoSEQ multiplex PCR, and the TCRdb table lists in-frame clones only, not all of them. This repertoire shows under 200,000 clones, roughly 80% found once; its top ten account for 5% to 7%. Per germline, CDR1 SGHRS and CDR2 YFSETQ. V was trimmed by 2 bases and J by 2 bases, leaving 14 bases between them. CDR3 length: 16 residues. Material: PBMCs. The gene calls are TRBV5-1 and TRBJ2-1; a possible D gene is TRBD1 (5 bases). The receptor comes from a man in his forties or fifties in good health and CMV-seronegative. The CDR3 bases are TGCGCCAGCAGCTTCAGTGGTGGACACACCTACAATGAGCAGTTCTTC. Encoded protein: CASSFSGGHTYNEQFF.